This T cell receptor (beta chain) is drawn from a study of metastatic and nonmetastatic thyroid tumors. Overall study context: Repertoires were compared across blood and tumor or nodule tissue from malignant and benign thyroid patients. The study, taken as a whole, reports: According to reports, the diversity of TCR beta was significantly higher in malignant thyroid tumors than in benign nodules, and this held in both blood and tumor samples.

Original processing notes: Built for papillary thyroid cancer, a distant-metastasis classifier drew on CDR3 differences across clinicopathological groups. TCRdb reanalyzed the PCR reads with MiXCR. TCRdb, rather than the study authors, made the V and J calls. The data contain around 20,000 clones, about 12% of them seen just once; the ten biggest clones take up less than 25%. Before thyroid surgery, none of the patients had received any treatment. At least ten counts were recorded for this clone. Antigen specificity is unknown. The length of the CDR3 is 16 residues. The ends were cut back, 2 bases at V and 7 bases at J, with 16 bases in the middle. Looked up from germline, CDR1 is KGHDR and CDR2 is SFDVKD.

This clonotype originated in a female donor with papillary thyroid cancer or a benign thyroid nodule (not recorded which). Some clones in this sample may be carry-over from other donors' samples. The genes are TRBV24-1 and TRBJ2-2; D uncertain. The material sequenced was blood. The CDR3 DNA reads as TGTGCCACCAGTGATTCCACGACTTGGGTTGGCGGGGAGCTGTTTTTT. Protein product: CATSDSTTWVGGELFF.